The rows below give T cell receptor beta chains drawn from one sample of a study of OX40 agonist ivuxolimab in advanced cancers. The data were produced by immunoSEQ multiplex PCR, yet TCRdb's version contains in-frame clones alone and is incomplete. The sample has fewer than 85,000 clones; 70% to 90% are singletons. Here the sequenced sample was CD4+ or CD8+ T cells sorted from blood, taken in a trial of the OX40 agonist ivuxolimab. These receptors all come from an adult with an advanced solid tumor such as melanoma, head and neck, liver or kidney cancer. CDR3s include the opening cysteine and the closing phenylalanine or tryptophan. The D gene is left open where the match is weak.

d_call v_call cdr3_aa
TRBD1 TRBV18 CASSPIRGQGLTEAFF
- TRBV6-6 CASSYSGRQETQYF
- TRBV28 CASEEMSRVFF
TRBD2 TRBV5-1 CASSYTSGRERETQYF
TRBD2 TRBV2 CASSGFYLAGESNEQFF
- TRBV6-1 CASSEDGLRESPLHF
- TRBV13 CASSLEIAGANVLTF
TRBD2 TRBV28 CASSPSGGIHEQYF
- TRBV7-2 CASSPLQEVYEQYF
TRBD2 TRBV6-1 CASSGGSGVTDTQYF
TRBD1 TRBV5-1 CASSSQGVGTEAFF
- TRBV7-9 CASSPVGGRTMNTEAFF
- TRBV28 CAIFRSGGGYTF
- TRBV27 CASSFGMTQYF
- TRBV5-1 CASSGGDVLNYGYTF
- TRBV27 CASSRPSGTTIYEQYF
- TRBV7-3 CASSLNPGSDEQFF
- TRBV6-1 CASSQSGGNTIYF
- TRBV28 CASSHRALGQETQYF
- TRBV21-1 CASSTLGGNTEAFF
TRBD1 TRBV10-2 CATSTGGPPYEQYF
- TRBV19 CASRRSTGDEQYF
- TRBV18 CASSPPTGASVDEQYF
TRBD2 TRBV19 CASSIEASGPYNEQFF
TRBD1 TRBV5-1 CASSSMTGIYGYTF
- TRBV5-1 CASSRDLSYNEQFF
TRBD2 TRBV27 CASSSRLARSYNEQFF
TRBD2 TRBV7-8 CASSLSGAAGGSRAQYF
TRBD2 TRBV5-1 CASSISGGSDEQYF
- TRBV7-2 CASSLGRINEQFF
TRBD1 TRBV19 CASSTNRGTYEQYF
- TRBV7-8 CASSSTSMNTEAFF
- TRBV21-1 CASSKQDSPSYEQYF
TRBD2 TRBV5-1 CASSLGLATILSYEQYF
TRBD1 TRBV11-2 CASSSRTGGETEAFF
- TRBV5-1 CASSWPPGGGNTEAFF
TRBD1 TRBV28 CASRRALGQGAGQPQHF
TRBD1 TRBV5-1 CASSTALTGGVPSYEQYF
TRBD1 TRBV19 CASSKLGGFSTGKRNEQYF
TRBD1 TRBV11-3 CASTPDRVGYNTEAFF